Shown below are 27 T cell receptor beta chains from a single sample sequenced in a study of blood T cell repertoires in COVID-19. The assay was immunoSEQ multiplex PCR, and TCRdb's table has in-frame clones only and misses some. The table has roughly 200,000 clones, 88% seen once; the top ten hold 6%. Sequencing was done on a sample of peripheral blood. The receptors derive from a man aged 35 to 55 with active or convalescent COVID-19.

The V and J genes are TRBV28 and TRBJ2-1, with D possibly TRBD1 on 5 matching bases. V lost 3 bases and J lost 7, with 13 bases in between. This CDR3 region has 14 residues. Germline assignment: CDR1 MDHEN and CDR2 SYDVKM. The CDR3 here is CASSFPPRGNEQFF. CDR3 bases: TGTGCCAGCAGTTTCCCACCTAGGGGTAATGAGCAGTTCTTC.

This chain joins TRBV28 and TRBJ1-2; D is unresolved. The CDR3 covers 16 residues. The V gene lost 3 bases and the J gene lost 4 bases, with 18 bases spanning the gap. Germline loops: CDR1 MDHEN, CDR2 SYDVKM. CDR3 residues: CASSFTQVTSSYGYTF. Here the CDR3 DNA reads TGTGCCAGCAGTTTTACGCAAGTGACCTCTAGCTATGGCTACACCTTC.

J is TRBJ2-2 and V is TRBV10-3, with 10 bases matching TRBD1. Germline CDR1 reads ENHRY; CDR2 reads SYGVKD. The CDR3 contains 15 residues. With V trimmed by 7 bases and J by 1 base, 3 bases remained unmatched. CDR3 nucleotide sequence: TGTGCCATCATGACAGGGGGCGGGAACACCGGGGAGCTGTTTTTT. Its protein is CAIMTGGGNTGELFF.

The V gene is TRBV20-1, the J gene TRBJ1-5; a weak D match, TRBD1 (5 bases). Germline CDR1 and CDR2: DFQATT and SNEGSKA (reference sequence). The CDR3 loop spans 12 amino acids. Trimming removed 3 bases at V and 12 bases at J, with 15 bases between. CDR3 DNA sequence: TGCAGTGCTAGTTTGGGGGGGTACGTCCAGCATTTT. Amino acids: CSASLGGYVQHF.

The CDR3 here is CASSLDRVGELFF. The CDR3 bases are TGTGCCAGCAGCCTGGACAGGGTCGGGGAGCTGTTTTTT. The rearrangement links TRBV7-3 to TRBJ2-2, with TRBD1 identical over 8 bases. This CDR3 has 13 amino acids. Germline-derived CDR1 and CDR2 are SGHTA and FQGTGA. The trim removed 5 bases at V and 7 bases at J, leaving 3 bases unmatched.

This clone was recorded only once. The V and J genes are TRBV27 and TRBJ1-1, with D perhaps TRBD1 (5 bases). The V gene lost 2 bases and the J gene lost 1 base, with 20 bases spanning the gap. The CDR3 totals 18 residues. Germline-derived CDR1 and CDR2 are MNHEY and SMNVEV (reference sequence). CDR3 in DNA: TGTGCCAGCAGTTTAATTCGTCATACAGGTACCCCGAACACTGAAGCTTTCTTT. It encodes CASSLIRHTGTPNTEAFF.

The sample holds one count of this clone. The V call is TRBV12-5, the J call TRBJ2-3; 9 nucleotides agree with TRBD2. The germline gives CDR1 LGHNT, CDR2 FRNRAP. With 1 base clipped from V and 5 bases from J, the junction kept 10 bases outside the gene matches. The CDR3 spans 17 residues. This CDR3 reads CASGLGTGGGAKDTQYF. CDR3 sequence (DNA): TGTGCTAGTGGTTTGGGGACAGGCGGGGGGGCGAAAGATACGCAGTATTTT.

This clone was seen a handful of times. The V gene is TRBV11-2, the J gene TRBJ2-4; maybe TRBD2 (6 bases). CDR1 SGHAT and CDR2 FQNNGV come from the germline V gene. The V and J ends lost 5 bases and 0 bases respectively, with 14 bases between them. The CDR3 length is 16 residues. The CDR3 region has the DNA TGTGCCAGCAGCCTACGGGGGACCTTAGCCAAAAACATTCAGTACTTC. Residues: CASSLRGTLAKNIQYF.

In DNA form, the CDR3 reads TGTGCCACCAGCAGAGATAGTGTCCTACAGGGTGGGGCCAACGTCCTGACTTTC. Its protein is CATSRDSVLQGGANVLTF. The J gene is TRBJ2-6, the V gene TRBV15; maybe TRBD1 (6 bases). Trimming left V 0 bases short and J 3 bases short, with 15 bases between. This CDR3 is 18 amino acids long. From germline, CDR1 is LNHNV and CDR2 YYDKDF (reference sequence).

The gene calls are TRBV7-2 and TRBJ1-2, with D unresolved. Germline V CDR1 and CDR2: SGHTA, FQGNSA. The ends were cut back, 10 bases at V and 6 bases at J, with 24 bases in the middle. The CDR3 has 15 residues. CDR3 loop: CATRKRQAAPHGYTF. DNA of the CDR3: TGTGCCACCAGAAAACGGCAGGCAGCCCCGCATGGCTACACCTTC. Filled out from reference TRBV7-2 and TRBJ1-2, the complete variable domain reads GAGVSQSPSNKVTEKGKDVELRCDPISGHTALYWYRQSLGQGLEFLIYFQGNSAPDKSGLPSDRFSAERTGGSVSTLTIQRTQQEDSAVYLCATRKRQAAPHGYTFGSGTRLTVV.

This chain links TRBV10-3 with TRBJ1-5; D might be TRBD1 (5 bases). V dropped 8 bases and J dropped 5 bases, with 16 bases sitting between them. From germline, CDR1 is ENHRY and CDR2 SYGVKD. This CDR3 contains 14 residues. The CDR3 bases are TGTGCCATCTCCAGAAGCGGGACTTATCAGCCCCAGCATTTT. This codes for CAISRSGTYQPQHF.

CDR3 residues: CATSGTGTSYEQYF. CDR3 DNA: TGTGCCACCTCTGGAACGGGGACATCCTACGAGCAGTACTTC. V usage is TRBV10-3 and J usage is TRBJ2-7; tentatively, D is TRBD1 (6 bases). V was pared by 10 bases and J by 1 base, with 17 bases between. The CDR3 has 14 residues. Germline loops: CDR1 ENHRY, CDR2 SYGVKD.

The rearrangement uses TRBV28 and TRBJ2-5; D call uncertain. Per germline, CDR1 MDHEN and CDR2 SYDVKM. Trimming pared 5 bases from V and 4 bases from J, leaving 5 bases between. The CDR3 runs 11 residues. The CDR3 DNA reads TGTGCCAGCAGTAACGGAGAGACCCAGTACTTC. Protein sequence: CASSNGETQYF.

The chain's CDR3 is CASSLRGPPDTQYF. In DNA form, the CDR3 reads TGTGCCAGCAGTTTAAGGGGCCCCCCAGATACGCAGTATTTT. The chain links TRBV27 to TRBJ2-3, with D perhaps TRBD1 (5 bases). The length of the CDR3 is 14 residues. Trimming shortened V by 2 bases and J by 4 bases, and 10 bases separated the two germline ends. Germline CDR1 and CDR2: MNHEY and SMNVEV (reference sequence).

The gene calls are TRBV7-2 and TRBJ1-3; perhaps TRBD1 as D (5 bases). Germline CDR1 reads SGHTA; CDR2 reads FQGNSA. Deletions cut 0 bases from V and 3 bases from J, with 9 bases between. The CDR3 runs to 15 residues. DNA of the CDR3: TGTGCCAGCAGCTTAGCGTGGACACTTGGAAACACCATATATTTT. Encoded protein: CASSLAWTLGNTIYF. The full variable domain, its missing parts supplied by reference TRBV7-2 and TRBJ1-3, is GAGVSQSPSNKVTEKGKDVELRCDPISGHTALYWYRQSLGQGLEFLIYFQGNSAPDKSGLPSDRFSAERTGGSVSTLTIQRTQQEDSAVYLCASSLAWTLGNTIYFGEGSWLTVV.

This chain uses TRBV2 with TRBJ2-5; D may be TRBD1 (6 bases). This CDR3 contains 15 residues. Germline V lookup: CDR1 SNHLY, CDR2 FYNNEI. Trimming removed 4 bases from V and 5 bases from J, with 17 bases in between. CDR3 sequence (DNA): TGTGCCAGCAGTGGAAGGGACGGACAGCGGGAGACCCAGTACTTC. Translated, it gives CASSGRDGQRETQYF.

The chain recombines TRBV25-1 with TRBJ1-1; TRBD1 matches at 7 bases. V shed 7 bases, J shed 0 bases, and the junction held 8 bases outside the gene matches. Germline V lookup: CDR1 MGHDK, CDR2 SYGVNS. The CDR3 extends over 15 amino acids. CDR3 nucleotide sequence: TGTGCCAGCATTCCCGGGACAGCTATGAACACTGAAGCTTTCTTT. Amino acids: CASIPGTAMNTEAFF.

The chain combines TRBV7-2 with TRBJ2-2, with D possibly being TRBD1 (6 bases). The CDR3 spans 16 residues. Germline V CDR1 and CDR2: SGHTA, FQGNSA. Trimming shortened V by 5 bases and J by 0 bases, and 13 bases separated the two germline ends. Here the CDR3 DNA reads TGTGCCAGCAGCCCACAGGGATCTACGAACACCGGGGAGCTGTTTTTT. Its translation is CASSPQGSTNTGELFF.

V and J are TRBV20-1 and TRBJ1-2; D is perhaps TRBD1 (5 bases). Between the trimmed V and J ends, which lost 3 bases and 2 bases, there was a span of 13 bases. CDR3 length equals 14 residues. From germline, CDR1 is DFQATT and CDR2 SNEGSKA (reference sequence). The CDR3 loop reads CSASPGGVNYGYTF. The CDR3 nucleotides read TGCAGTGCTAGTCCCGGAGGGGTGAACTATGGCTACACCTTC.

The chain has TRBV28 and TRBJ2-4, with D maybe TRBD2 (5 bases). In germline, CDR1 is MDHEN, CDR2 SYDVKM. V shed 3 bases and J shed 8 bases, with 11 bases lying between them. The CDR3 loop spans 13 amino acids. The DNA for the CDR3 is TGTGCCAGCAGTTTGGGCCCAGCGGACATTCAGTACTTC. This codes for CASSLGPADIQYF. Full variable domain (outside the CDR3, taken from reference TRBV28 and TRBJ2-4): DVKVTQSSRYLVKRTGEKVFLECVQDMDHENMFWYRQDPGLGLRLIYFSYDVKMKEKGDIPEGYSVSREKKERFSLILESASTNQTSMYLCASSLGPADIQYFGAGTRLSVL.

V gene TRBV10-3 combines with J gene TRBJ1-1; 9 nucleotides agree with TRBD1. The germline V gene encodes CDR1 ENHRY and CDR2 SYGVKD. The CDR3 totals 16 residues. The junction had 11 bases not matched to a gene; V was cut back by 6 bases and J by 3 bases. CDR3 sequence reads: CAIRPPGQGPDTEAFF. The CDR3, as DNA: TGTGCCATCAGACCCCCGGGACAGGGTCCGGACACTGAAGCTTTCTTT.

This clone was counted a single time. This chain uses TRBV28 with TRBJ1-1; D may be TRBD1 (6 bases). Germline V CDR1 and CDR2: MDHEN, SYDVKM. V was pared by 10 bases and J by 4 bases, with 22 bases between. The CDR3 consists of 15 residues. The CDR3 sequence: CAKDGKRTVGTEAFF. The CDR3 DNA sequence: TGTGCCAAAGACGGGAAAAGGACAGTTGGCACTGAAGCTTTCTTT.

The chain recombines TRBV30 with TRBJ1-1, with 7 bases aligning to TRBD1. CDR3 length: 12 amino acids. The J segment lost 4 bases and the V segment lost 7 bases, leaving 6 bases of the junction unmatched. The V gene's germline CDR1 is GTSNPN and CDR2 SVGIG (reference sequence). CDR3 in DNA: TGTGCCTTGGACAGGAGGGGCACTGAAGCTTTCTTT. Translation gives CALDRRGTEAFF.

This chain joins TRBV19 and TRBJ2-2; D remains ambiguous. The CDR3 spans 14 residues. Trimming removed 6 bases from V and 4 bases from J, with 12 bases in between. CDR1 and CDR2 (germline): LNHDA, SQIVND (reference sequence). The CDR3 reads CASSPGLPTGELFF. The CDR3 nucleotides are TGTGCCAGTAGCCCCGGGTTGCCCACCGGGGAGCTGTTTTTT.

The chain carries TRBV7-2 and TRBJ2-5; D is undetermined. CDR3 size: 15 residues. Germline lookup yields CDR1 SGHTA and CDR2 FQGNSA. The germline V and J ends were trimmed by 1 base and 0 bases, with 9 bases remaining between them. The CDR3 DNA follows: TGTGCCAGCAGCTTAGTTCCGTTCTACCAAGAGACCCAGTACTTC. This sequence encodes CASSLVPFYQETQYF.

The chain has TRBV6-6 and TRBJ1-3, with D uncertain. Deletions cut 6 bases from V and 2 bases from J, with 14 bases between. Germline CDR1 MNHNY, CDR2 SVGAGI (reference sequence). CDR3 length: 15 amino acids. CDR3 region: CASSFGGGTGNTIYF. The CDR3 DNA is TGTGCCAGCAGCTTCGGCGGAGGGACTGGAAACACCATATATTTT.

The J gene is TRBJ2-5, the V gene TRBV7-2, with 12 bases identical to TRBD1. Germline CDR1 SGHTA, CDR2 FQGNSA. V lost 0 bases, J lost 4 bases, and 6 bases stayed unmatched. The CDR3 extends over 17 amino acids. DNA for the CDR3: TGTGCCAGCAGCTTAGCTTGGGGACAGGGGGCGCGAGAGACCCAGTACTTC. Residues: CASSLAWGQGARETQYF.